One and the same sample provided the 3 T cell receptor beta chains below, sequenced in a study of cytomegalovirus exposure and HLA in healthy donors. PCR primers comprised 60 Vbeta and 13 Jbeta primers. Clones were read by immunoSEQ multiplex PCR, and TCRdb kept only the in-frame ones, dropping some. Altogether over 110,000 clones are present, approximately 78% being singletons, with the ten largest covering around 5.9%. Sequenced input: PBMCs. The receptors were gathered from a woman aged 40 to 50 in good health and CMV-seropositive.

CDR3 region: CASSPTSGSNEQFF. The CDR3 DNA reads as TGTGCCAGCTCACCGACTAGCGGGAGCAATGAGCAGTTCTTC. The genes are TRBV18 and TRBJ2-1, with 12 nucleotides matching TRBD2. The CDR3 is made up of 14 amino acids. The trim removed 3 bases at V and 6 bases at J, leaving 0 bases unmatched. CDR1 and CDR2 (germline): KGHSH, LQKENI. Full variable domain (rest looked up from reference TRBV18 and TRBJ2-1): NAGVMQNPRHLVRRRGQEARLRCSPMKGHSHVYWYRQLPEEGLKFMVYLQKENIIDESGMPKERFSAEFPKEGPSILRIQQVVRGDSAAYFCASSPTSGSNEQFFGPGTRLTVL.

CDR3 amino acids: CSALSRAGGYTGELFF. CDR3 nucleotide sequence: TGCAGCGCCCTATCCAGGGCGGGAGGTTACACCGGGGAGCTGTTTTTT. The rearrangement joins TRBV29-1 to TRBJ2-2; 8 positions agree with TRBD2. The length of the CDR3 is 16 residues. Germline assignment: CDR1 SQVTM and CDR2 ANQGSEA. V lost 7 bases, J lost 3 bases, and 13 bases stayed unmatched.

This chain uses TRBV28 with TRBJ2-4, with a tentative D call TRBD1 (7 bases). This CDR3 has 13 amino acids. With 7 bases removed from V and 7 bases from J, the gap between germline ends came to 14 bases. Germline assignment: CDR1 MDHEN and CDR2 SYDVKM. As DNA, the CDR3 is TGTGCCAGCATTGAGGCGGGACAGAACATTCAGTACTTC. It encodes CASIEAGQNIQYF.